The following is a T cell receptor beta chain sequence with its context. Germline loops: CDR1 MNHEY, CDR2 SVGEGT. The CDR3 is 15 residues long. Trimming stripped 5 bases from V and 1 base from J, with 12 bases between. The data were obtained in a study of blood T cell repertoires in COVID-19. Study background: The United States, Italy and Spain supplied acute and convalescent COVID-19 samples. Nucleic acid was either cDNA or gDNA, and it came from T cells, B-cell-depleted T cells, or PBMCs.

In the study's own analysis: Nucleated cell counts were estimated from reference gene primer amplification. Assay used: immunoSEQ multiplex PCR; TCRdb lists only in-frame clones, some missing. That table supplies the V and J calls and clone size; D and trimming were determined from the DNA. The sample lists around 140,000 clones, 81% occurring once. The chain recombines TRBV6-2 or TRBV6-3 with TRBJ1-5; tentative D call: TRBD1 (5 bases). The clonotype originates from a human donor in a cohort sampled during active COVID-19. Source material: peripheral blood. The CDR3 DNA reads TGTGCCAGCAGTATCCGACAGTACAGCAATCAGCCCCAGCATTTT. This encodes CASSIRQYSNQPQHF.